This record covers a single TCR beta chain. Original analysis: Reference gene primer amplification in the assay estimated nucleated cell counts. The protocol was immunoSEQ multiplex PCR, while the TCRdb copy is restricted to in-frame clones and leaves out a portion. Clone size and V and J calls were adopted from that table, with D and trimming inferred from the DNA. The table has under 350,000 clones, under 90% seen once. The data belong to a study of blood T cell repertoires in COVID-19. The V end lost 3 bases, the J end lost 8 bases, and 17 bases lay between the germline ends. The CDR3 contains 15 residues. In germline, CDR1 is DFQATT, CDR2 SNEGSKA (reference sequence). Cohorts were based on clinical histories the participants reported. Either two negative PCRs, clearance, or symptom resolution qualified Cohort 3 donors as recovered.

The TCR originated in a man aged 25 to 45 who had recovered from COVID-19. Input material: PBMCs or T cells enriched from blood (not recorded which). The gene calls are TRBV20-1 and TRBJ1-6; no reliable D call. The CDR3 region is CSASRGPIADSPLHF. The CDR3 nucleotides read TGCAGTGCTAGTCGGGGTCCTATTGCGGATTCACCCCTCCACTTT.